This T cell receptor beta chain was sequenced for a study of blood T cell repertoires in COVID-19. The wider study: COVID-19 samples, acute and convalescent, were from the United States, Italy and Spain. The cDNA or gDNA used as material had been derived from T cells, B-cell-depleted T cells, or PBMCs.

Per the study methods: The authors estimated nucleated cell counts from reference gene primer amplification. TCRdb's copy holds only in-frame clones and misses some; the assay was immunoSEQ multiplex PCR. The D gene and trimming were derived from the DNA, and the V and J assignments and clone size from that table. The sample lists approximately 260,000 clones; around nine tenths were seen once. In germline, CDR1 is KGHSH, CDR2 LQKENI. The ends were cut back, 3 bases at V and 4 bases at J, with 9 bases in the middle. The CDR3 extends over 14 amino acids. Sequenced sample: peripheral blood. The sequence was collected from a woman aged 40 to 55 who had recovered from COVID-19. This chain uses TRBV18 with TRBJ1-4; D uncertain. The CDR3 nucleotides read TGTGCCAGCTCACCCGCGGCCTTTAATGAAAAACTGTTTTTT. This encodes CASSPAAFNEKLFF.